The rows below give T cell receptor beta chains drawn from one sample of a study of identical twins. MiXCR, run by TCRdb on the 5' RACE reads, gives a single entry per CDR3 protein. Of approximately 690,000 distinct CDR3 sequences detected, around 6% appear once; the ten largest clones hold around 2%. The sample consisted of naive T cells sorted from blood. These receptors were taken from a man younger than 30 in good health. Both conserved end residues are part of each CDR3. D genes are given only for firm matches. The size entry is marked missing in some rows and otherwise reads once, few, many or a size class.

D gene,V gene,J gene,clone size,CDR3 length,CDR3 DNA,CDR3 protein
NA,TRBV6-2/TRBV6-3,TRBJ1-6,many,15,TGTGCCAGCAGTTACAACGGACAGAGAAATTCACCCCTCCACTTT,CASSYNGQRNSPLHF
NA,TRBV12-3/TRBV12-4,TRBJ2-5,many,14,TGTGCCAGCAGCCCTAGCAGCGGCCAAGAGACCCAGTACTTC,CASSPSSGQETQYF
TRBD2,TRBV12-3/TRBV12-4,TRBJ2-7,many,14,TGTGCCAGCGGAGTGGGTGGGAGGGCCCACGAGCAGTACTTC,CASGVGGRAHEQYF
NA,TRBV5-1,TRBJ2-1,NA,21,TGCGCCAGCAGACTCCGGGATAACGACCCGAGGGGCACCATCTCCTACAATGAGCAGTTCTTC,CASRLRDNDPRGTISYNEQFF
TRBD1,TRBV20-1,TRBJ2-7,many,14,TGCAGTGCTAGATTAGCTACAGGGGAGCGCGAGCAGTACTTC,CSARLATGEREQYF
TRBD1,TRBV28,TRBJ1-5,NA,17,TGTGCCAGCAGCCCTCAGATGGGTAGGGGGCTCGATCAGCCCCAGCATTTT,CASSPQMGRGLDQPQHF
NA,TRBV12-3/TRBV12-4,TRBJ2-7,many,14,TGTGCCAGCAGTTTTGGCAGGGTCACCTACGAGCAGTACTTC,CASSFGRVTYEQYF
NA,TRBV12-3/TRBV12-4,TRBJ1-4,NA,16,TGTGCCAGCAGACACCAAGTAGGGGCTCTAGGTGAAAAACTGTTTTTT,CASRHQVGALGEKLFF
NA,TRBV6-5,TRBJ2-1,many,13,TGTGCCAGCAGTTACATTAGGGAAAGTGAGCAGTTCTTC,CASSYIRESEQFF
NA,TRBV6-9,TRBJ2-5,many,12,TGTGCCAGCAGTCACCTCAGAGAGACCCAGTACTTC,CASSHLRETQYF
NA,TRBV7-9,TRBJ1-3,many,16,TGTGCCAGCAGCTCGCTCCGGGCAGATTCAGGAAACACCATATATTTT,CASSSLRADSGNTIYF